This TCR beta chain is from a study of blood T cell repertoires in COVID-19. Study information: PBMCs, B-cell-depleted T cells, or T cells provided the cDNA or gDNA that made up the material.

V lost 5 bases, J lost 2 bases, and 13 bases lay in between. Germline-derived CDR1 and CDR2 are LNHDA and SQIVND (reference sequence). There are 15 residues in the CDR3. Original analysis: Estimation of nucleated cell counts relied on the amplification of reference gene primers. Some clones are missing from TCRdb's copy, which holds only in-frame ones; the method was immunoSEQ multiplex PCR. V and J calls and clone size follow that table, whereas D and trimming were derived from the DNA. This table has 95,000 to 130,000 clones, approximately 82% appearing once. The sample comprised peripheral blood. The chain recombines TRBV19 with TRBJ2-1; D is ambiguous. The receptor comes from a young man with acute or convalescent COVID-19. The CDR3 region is CASSSDFQTYNEQFF. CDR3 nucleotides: TGTGCCAGTAGTTCTGACTTTCAAACCTACAATGAGCAGTTCTTC.